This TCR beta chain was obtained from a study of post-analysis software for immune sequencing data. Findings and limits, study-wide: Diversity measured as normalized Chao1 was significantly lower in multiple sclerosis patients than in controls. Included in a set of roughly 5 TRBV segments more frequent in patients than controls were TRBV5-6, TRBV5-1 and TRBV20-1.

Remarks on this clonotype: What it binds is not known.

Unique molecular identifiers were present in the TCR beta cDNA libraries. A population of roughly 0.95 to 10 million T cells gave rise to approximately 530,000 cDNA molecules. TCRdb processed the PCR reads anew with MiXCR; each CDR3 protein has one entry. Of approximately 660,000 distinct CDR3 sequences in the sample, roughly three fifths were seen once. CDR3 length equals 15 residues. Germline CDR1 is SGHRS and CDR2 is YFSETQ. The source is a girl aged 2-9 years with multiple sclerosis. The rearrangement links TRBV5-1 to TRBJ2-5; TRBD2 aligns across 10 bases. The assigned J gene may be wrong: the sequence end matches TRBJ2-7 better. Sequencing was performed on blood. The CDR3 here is CASSSDGLADYEQYF. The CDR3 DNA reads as TGCGCCAGCAGCTCGGACGGACTAGCGGACTACGAGCAGTACTTC.